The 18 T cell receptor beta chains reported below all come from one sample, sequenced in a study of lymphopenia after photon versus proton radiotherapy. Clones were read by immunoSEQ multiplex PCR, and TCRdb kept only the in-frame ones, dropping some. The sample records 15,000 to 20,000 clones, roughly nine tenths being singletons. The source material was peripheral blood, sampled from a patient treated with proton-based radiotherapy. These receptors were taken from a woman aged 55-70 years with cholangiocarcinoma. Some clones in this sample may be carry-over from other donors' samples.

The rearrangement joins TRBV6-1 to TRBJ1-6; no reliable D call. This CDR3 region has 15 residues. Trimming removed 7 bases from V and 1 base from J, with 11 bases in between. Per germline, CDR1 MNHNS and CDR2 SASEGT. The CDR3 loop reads CASNPDRSYNSPLHF. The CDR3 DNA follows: TGTGCCAGCAATCCGGACCGATCCTATAATTCACCCCTCCACTTT.

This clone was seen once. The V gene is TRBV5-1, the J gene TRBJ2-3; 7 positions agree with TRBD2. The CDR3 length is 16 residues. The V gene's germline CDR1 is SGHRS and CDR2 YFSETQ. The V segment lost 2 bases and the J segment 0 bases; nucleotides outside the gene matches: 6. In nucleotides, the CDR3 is TGCGCCAGCAGCTTTCAGGATAGCGGGAGCACAGATACGCAGTATTTT. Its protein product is CASSFQDSGSTDTQYF.

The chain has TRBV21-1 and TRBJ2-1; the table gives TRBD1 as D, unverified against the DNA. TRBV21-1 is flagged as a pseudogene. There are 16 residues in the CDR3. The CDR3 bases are TGTGCCAGCAGCAAAATCGAGGGACAGGCTAACAATGAGCAGTTCTTC. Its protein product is CASSKIEGQANNEQFF.

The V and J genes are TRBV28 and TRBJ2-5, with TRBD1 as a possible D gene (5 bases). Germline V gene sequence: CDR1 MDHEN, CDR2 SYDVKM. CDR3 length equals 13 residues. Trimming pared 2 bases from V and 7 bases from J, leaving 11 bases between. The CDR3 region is CASSLDSYRTQYF. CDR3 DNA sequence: TGTGCCAGCAGTTTAGACAGTTATAGGACCCAGTACTTC.

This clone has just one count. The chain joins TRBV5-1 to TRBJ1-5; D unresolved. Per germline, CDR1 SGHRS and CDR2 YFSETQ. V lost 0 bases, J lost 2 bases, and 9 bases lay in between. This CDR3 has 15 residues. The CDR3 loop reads CASSLAGVGNQPQHF. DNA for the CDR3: TGCGCCAGCAGCTTGGCCGGGGTGGGCAATCAGCCCCAGCATTTT.

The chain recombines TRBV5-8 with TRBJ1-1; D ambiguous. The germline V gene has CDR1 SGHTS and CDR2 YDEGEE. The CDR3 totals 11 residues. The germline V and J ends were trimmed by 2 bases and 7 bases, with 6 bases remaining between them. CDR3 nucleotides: TGTGCCAGCAGCTTATACCTTGAAGCTTTCTTT. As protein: CASSLYLEAFF.

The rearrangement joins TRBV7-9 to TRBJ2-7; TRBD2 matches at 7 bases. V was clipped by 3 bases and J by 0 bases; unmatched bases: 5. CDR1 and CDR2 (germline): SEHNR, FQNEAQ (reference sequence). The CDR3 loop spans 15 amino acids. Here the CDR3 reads CASSLEGGPSYEQYF. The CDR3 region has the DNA TGTGCCAGCAGCTTGGAGGGAGGGCCCTCCTACGAGCAGTACTTC.

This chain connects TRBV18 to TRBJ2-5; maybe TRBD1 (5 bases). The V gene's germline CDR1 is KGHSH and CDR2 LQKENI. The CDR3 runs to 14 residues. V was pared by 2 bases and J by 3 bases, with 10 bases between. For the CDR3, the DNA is TGTGCCAGCTCACCAAGGGCACAGGAAGAGACCCAGTACTTC. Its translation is CASSPRAQEETQYF.

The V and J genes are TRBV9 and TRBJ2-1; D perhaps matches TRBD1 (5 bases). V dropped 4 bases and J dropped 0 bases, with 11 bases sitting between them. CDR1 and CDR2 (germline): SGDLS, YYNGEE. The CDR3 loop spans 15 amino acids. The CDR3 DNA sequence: TGTGCCAGCAGCCCAGGGTTGAGCTCCTACAATGAGCAGTTCTTC. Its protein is CASSPGLSSYNEQFF.

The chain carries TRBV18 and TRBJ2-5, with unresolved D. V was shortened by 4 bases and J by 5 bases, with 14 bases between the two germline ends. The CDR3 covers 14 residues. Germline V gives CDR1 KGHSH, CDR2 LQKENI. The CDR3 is CASSRASVGETQYF. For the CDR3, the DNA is TGTGCCAGCTCACGGGCCTCCGTAGGGGAGACCCAGTACTTC.

The CDR3: CASSLSLAGGPSTDTQYF. The CDR3 DNA reads as TGCGCCAGCAGCTTGAGTCTAGCGGGGGGGCCTTCCACAGATACGCAGTATTTT. The chain joins TRBV5-1 to TRBJ2-3; 12 bases map to TRBD2. V shed 1 base and J 2 bases; nucleotides not matched to a gene: 8. The germline V gene encodes CDR1 SGHRS and CDR2 YFSETQ. The CDR3 covers 18 residues.

In DNA form, the CDR3 reads TGTGCCAGCAGTGTATCTTATGGCACAGATACGCAGTATTTT. It encodes CASSVSYGTDTQYF. The V gene is TRBV2, the J gene TRBJ2-3, with D hard to call. CDR1 and CDR2 (germline): SNHLY, FYNNEI. This CDR3 is 14 amino acids long. Trimming cost V 4 bases and J 1 base, with 9 bases left between them.

The CDR3 here is CAISREGGKNSPLHF. In DNA form, the CDR3 reads TGTGCCATCAGTCGAGAAGGGGGAAAGAATTCACCCCTCCACTTT. J is TRBJ1-6 and V is TRBV10-3; maybe TRBD1 (6 bases). This CDR3 has 15 residues. The germline V and J ends were trimmed by 5 bases and 7 bases, with 15 bases remaining between them. Germline CDR1 reads ENHRY; CDR2 reads SYGVKD.

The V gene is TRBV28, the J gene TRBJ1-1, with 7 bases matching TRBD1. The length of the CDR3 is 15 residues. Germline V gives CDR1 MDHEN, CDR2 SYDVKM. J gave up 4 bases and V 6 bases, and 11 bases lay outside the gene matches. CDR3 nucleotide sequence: TGTGCCAGCAGACAAGACAGGGTCGGGACCACTGAAGCTTTCTTT. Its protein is CASRQDRVGTTEAFF.

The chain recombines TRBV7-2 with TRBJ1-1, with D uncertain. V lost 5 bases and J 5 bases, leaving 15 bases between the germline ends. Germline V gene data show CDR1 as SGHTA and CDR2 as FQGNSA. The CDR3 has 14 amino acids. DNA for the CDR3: TGTGCCAGCAGCCTTGCCATGTCGTGGACTGAAGCTTTCTTT. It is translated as CASSLAMSWTEAFF.

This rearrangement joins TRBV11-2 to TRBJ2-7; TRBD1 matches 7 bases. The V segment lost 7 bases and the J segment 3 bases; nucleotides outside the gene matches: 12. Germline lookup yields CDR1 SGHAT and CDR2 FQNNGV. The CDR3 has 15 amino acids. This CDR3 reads CASTQTSGQIYEQYF. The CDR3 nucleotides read TGTGCCAGCACCCAAACCTCGGGACAGATCTACGAGCAGTACTTC.

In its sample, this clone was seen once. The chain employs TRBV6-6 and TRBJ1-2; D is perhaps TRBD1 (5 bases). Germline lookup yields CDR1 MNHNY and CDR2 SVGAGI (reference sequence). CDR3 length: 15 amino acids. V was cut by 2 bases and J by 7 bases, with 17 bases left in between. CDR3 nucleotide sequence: TGTGCCAGCAGTTACGGGGACGCCGTTATGGGTGGCTACACCTTC. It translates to CASSYGDAVMGGYTF.

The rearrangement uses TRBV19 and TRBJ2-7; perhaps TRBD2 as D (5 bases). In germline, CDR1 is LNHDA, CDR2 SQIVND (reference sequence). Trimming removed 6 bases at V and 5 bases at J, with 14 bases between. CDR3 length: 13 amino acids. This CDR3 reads CASSNRGGDEQYF. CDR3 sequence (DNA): TGTGCCAGTAGCAACCGGGGTGGGGACGAGCAGTACTTC.